The clone carrying this T cell receptor (beta chain) was detected a few times. Its antigen is not identified. TCRdb independently ran MiXCR on the 5' RACE reads; one entry per CDR3 protein. The repertoire includes about 540,000 distinct CDR3 sequences, over 9.5% of them detected once, and over 6.5% sits in the top ten. The data originate from a study of CD8 T cells in ankylosing spondylitis. CDR1 is DFQATT, CDR2 SNEGSKA, per germline (reference sequence). The V segment lost 4 bases and the J segment 5 bases; nucleotides outside the gene matches: 9. The CDR3 is 14 amino acids. Study outcomes and limitations: Those disease-linked clones were CD8+; they were also relatively rare in peripheral blood. Reportedly, matched ankylosing spondylitis synovial fluid was significantly enriched for disease-linked clones. What seemed typical of ankylosing spondylitis blood was a TCR beta motif built from 7 or 8 highly homologous variants.

Sequencing was performed on blood, either unsorted or a sorted T cell fraction (not recorded which). The clonotype was recovered from a male donor with ankylosing spondylitis. This rearrangement joins TRBV20-1 to TRBJ2-5; TRBD2 aligns across 8 bases. Here the CDR3 DNA reads TGCAGTGCTATTAGCGGGATCCCCATCGAGACCCAGTACTTC. Translating gives CSAISGIPIETQYF.